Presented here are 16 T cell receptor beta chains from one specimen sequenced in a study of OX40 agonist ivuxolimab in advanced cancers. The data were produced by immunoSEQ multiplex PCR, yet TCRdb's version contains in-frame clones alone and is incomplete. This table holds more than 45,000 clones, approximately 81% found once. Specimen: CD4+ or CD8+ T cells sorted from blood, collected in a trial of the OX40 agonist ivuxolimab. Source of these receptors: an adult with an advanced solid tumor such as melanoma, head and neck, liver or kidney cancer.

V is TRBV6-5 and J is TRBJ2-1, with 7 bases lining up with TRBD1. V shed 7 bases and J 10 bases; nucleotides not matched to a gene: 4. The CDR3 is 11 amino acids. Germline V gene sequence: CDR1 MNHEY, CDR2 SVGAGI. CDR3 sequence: CASTRDSEQFF. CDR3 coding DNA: TGTGCCAGCACAAGGGACAGCGAGCAGTTCTTC.

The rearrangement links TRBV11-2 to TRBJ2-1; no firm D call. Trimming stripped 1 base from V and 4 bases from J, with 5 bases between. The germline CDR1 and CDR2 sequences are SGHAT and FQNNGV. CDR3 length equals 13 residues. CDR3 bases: TGTGCCAGCAGCTTAGTGGCTTACAATGAGCAGTTCTTC. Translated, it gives CASSLVAYNEQFF.

The CDR3 here is CSDLPTLHGAGLETQYF. The DNA of the CDR3 is TGCAGCGACTTACCAACCCTTCACGGGGCCGGGTTAGAGACCCAGTACTTC. The gene calls are TRBV29-1 and TRBJ2-5; D may match TRBD1 or TRBD2 (5 bases each). This CDR3 spans 17 amino acids. V shed 7 bases and J shed 4 bases, with 28 bases lying between them. Germline V gene lookup returns CDR1 SQVTM and CDR2 ANQGSEA.

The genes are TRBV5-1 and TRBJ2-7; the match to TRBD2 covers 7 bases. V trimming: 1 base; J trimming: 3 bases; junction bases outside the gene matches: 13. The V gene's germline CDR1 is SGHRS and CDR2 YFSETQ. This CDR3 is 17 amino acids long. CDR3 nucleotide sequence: TGCGCCAGCAGCTTGTGGGGCCGGGCGGGAGTGGACTACGAGCAGTACTTC. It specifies CASSLWGRAGVDYEQYF. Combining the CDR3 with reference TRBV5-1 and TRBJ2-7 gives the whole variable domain KAGVTQTPRYLIKTRGQQVTLSCSPISGHRSVSWYQQTPGQGLQFLFEYFSETQRNKGNFPGRFSGRQFSNSRSEMNVSTLELGDSALYLCASSLWGRAGVDYEQYFGPGTRLTVT.

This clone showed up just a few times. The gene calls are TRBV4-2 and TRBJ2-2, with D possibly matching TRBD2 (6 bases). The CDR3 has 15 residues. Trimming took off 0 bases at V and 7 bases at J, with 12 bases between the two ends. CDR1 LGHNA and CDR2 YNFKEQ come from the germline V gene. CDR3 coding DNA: TGTGCCAGCAGCCAAGATCTCGGGGGTGGCGGGGAGCTGTTTTTT. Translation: CASSQDLGGGGELFF.

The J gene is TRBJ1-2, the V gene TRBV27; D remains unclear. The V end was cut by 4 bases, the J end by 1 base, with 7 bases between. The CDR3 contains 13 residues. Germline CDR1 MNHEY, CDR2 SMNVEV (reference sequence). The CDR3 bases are TGTGCCAGCAGTTCTAATAATAACTATGGCTACACCTTC. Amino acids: CASSSNNNYGYTF.

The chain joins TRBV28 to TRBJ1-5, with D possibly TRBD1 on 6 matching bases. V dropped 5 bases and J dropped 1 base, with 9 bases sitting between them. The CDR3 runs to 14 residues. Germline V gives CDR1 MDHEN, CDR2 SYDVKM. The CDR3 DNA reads TGTGCCAGCAGTAGAGGGGGGAGCAATCAGCCCCAGCATTTT. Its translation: CASSRGGSNQPQHF. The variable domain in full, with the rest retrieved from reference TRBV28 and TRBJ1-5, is DVKVTQSSRYLVKRTGEKVFLECVQDMDHENMFWYRQDPGLGLRLIYFSYDVKMKEKGDIPEGYSVSREKKERFSLILESASTNQTSMYLCASSRGGSNQPQHFGDGTRLSIL.

The chain's CDR3 is CASSRFWGTGTARLFF. The CDR3 DNA reads TGTGCCAGCAGCCGTTTTTGGGGGACAGGAACAGCGAGGCTGTTTTTT. This rearrangement joins TRBV7-2 to TRBJ1-4; 8 bases are shared with TRBD1. CDR1 and CDR2 (germline): SGHTA, FQGNSA. This CDR3 region has 16 residues. V trimming: 5 bases; J trimming: 14 bases; junction bases outside the gene matches: 19.

The CDR3 loop is CASSRQGTSGGNEQFF. The DNA of the CDR3 is TGTGCCAGCAGCCGTCAAGGGACTAGCGGGGGCAATGAGCAGTTCTTC. The chain couples TRBV11-3 to TRBJ2-1; 14 bases fit TRBD2. Trimming at V came to 5 bases and at J to 6 bases, leaving 6 bases not matched to a gene. Per germline, CDR1 SGHNT and CDR2 YENEEA. The CDR3 totals 16 residues. The full variable domain, completed using reference TRBV11-3 and TRBJ2-1, is EAGVVQSPRYKIIEKKQPVAFWCNPISGHNTLYWYLQNLGQGPELLIRYENEEAVDDSQLPKDRFSAERLKGVDSTLKIQPAELGDSAVYLCASSRQGTSGGNEQFFGPGTRLTVL.

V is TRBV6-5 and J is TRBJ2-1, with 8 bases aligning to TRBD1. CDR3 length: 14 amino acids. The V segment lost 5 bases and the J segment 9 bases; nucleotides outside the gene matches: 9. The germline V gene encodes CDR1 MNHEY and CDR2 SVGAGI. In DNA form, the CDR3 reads TGTGCCAGCAGTCCGGGACAGGTGAGAGGTGAGCAGTTCTTC. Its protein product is CASSPGQVRGEQFF.

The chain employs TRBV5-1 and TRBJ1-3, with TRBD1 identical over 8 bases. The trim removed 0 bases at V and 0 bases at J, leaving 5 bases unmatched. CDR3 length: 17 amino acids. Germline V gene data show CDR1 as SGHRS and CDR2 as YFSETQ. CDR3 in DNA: TGCGCCAGCAGCTTGGTTCCAGGGGGCTTCTCTGGAAACACCATATATTTT. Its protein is CASSLVPGGFSGNTIYF.

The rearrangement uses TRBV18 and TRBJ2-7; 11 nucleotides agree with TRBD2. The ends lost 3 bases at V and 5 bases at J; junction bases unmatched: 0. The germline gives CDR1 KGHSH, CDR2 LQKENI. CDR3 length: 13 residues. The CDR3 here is CASSPGLADEQYF. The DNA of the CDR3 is TGTGCCAGCTCACCGGGACTAGCGGACGAGCAGTACTTC.

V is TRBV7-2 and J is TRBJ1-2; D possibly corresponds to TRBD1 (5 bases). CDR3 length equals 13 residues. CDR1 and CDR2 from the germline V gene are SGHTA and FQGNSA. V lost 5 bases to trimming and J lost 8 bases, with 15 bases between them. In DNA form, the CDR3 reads TGTGCCAGCAGCCCACTATCAGGGAGGGGCTACACCTTC. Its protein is CASSPLSGRGYTF.

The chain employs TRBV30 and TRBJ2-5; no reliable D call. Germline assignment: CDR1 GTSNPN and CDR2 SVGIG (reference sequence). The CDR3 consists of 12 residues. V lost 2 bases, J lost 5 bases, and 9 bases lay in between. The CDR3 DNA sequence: TGTGCCTGGAGTCCGAGCTTGGAGACCCAGTACTTC. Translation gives CAWSPSLETQYF. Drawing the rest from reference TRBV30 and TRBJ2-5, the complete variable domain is SQTIHQWPATLVQPVGSPLSLECTVEGTSNPNLYWYRQAAGRGLQLLFYSVGIGQISSEVPQNLSASRPQDRQFILSSKKLLLSDSGFYLCAWSPSLETQYFGPGTRLLVL.

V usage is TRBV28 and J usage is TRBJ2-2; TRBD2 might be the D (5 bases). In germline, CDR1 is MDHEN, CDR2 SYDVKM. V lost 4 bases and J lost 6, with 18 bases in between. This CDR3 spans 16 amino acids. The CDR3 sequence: CASSSAGQRAPGELFF. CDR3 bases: TGTGCCAGCAGTTCCGCGGGCCAGAGGGCTCCCGGGGAGCTGTTTTTT. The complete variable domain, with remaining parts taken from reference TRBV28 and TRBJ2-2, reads DVKVTQSSRYLVKRTGEKVFLECVQDMDHENMFWYRQDPGLGLRLIYFSYDVKMKEKGDIPEGYSVSREKKERFSLILESASTNQTSMYLCASSSAGQRAPGELFFGEGSRLTVL.

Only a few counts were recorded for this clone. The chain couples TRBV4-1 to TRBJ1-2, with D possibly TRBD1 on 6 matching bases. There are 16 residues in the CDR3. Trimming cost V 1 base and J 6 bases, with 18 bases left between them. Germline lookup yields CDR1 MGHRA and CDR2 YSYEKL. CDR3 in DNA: TGCGCCAGCAGCCAAGTTCTCCTCAGGGGTAGGAATGGCTACACCTTC. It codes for CASSQVLLRGRNGYTF.